This TCR beta chain comes out of a study of OX40 agonist ivuxolimab in advanced cancers. Background on the study: Eligibility admitted prior anti-PD-1, anti-PD-L1 or anti-CTLA-4 therapy; roughly 40% had some. Findings and limits, study-wide: Partial responders at 0.1-3.0 mg/kg showed near-lowest clonal expansion.

The CDR3 has 14 amino acids. Germline lookup yields CDR1 MNHEY and CDR2 SVGAGI. The V end lost 2 bases, the J end lost 6 bases, and 8 bases lay between the germline ends. Concerning this clone itself: Its antigen is not identified.

The repertoire was sequenced with immunoSEQ multiplex PCR; TCRdb's copy has only in-frame clones and lacks some. The sample holds more than 45,000 clones, about 93% seen once. Blood samples were obtained at baseline, cycle 4 day 1, and cycle 7 day 1. The source of this sequence is an adult with an advanced solid tumor such as melanoma, head and neck, liver or kidney cancer. This sample comprised CD4+ or CD8+ T cells sorted from blood, obtained in a trial of the OX40 agonist ivuxolimab. The gene calls are TRBV6-5 and TRBJ1-6; D unclear. CDR3: CASSYGRTNSPLHF. DNA of the CDR3: TGTGCCAGCAGTTACGGACGGACTAATTCACCCCTCCACTTT.